This T cell receptor (beta chain) was profiled in a study of cytomegalovirus exposure and HLA in healthy donors. The overall study: T cells numbering around 180 million yielded 95 million to 140 million unique TCR beta sequences in an earlier analysis.

Researchers ran the PCR with 60 Vbeta and 13 Jbeta primers. Measured with immunoSEQ multiplex PCR; TCRdb has only the in-frame clones, and not every one. The sample holds about 110,000 clones, approximately 70% seen once. This CDR3 spans 16 amino acids. Losses at the gene ends were 4 bases for V and 4 bases for J; bases not matched to a gene: 7. Germline-derived CDR1 and CDR2 are SGHTA and FQGNSA. The clonotype was recovered from a man aged 40-50 years in good health and CMV-seronegative. Sequenced input: PBMCs. This chain uses TRBV7-2 with TRBJ1-3; 10 bases are a match to TRBD1. CDR3 nucleotides: TGTGCCAGCAGCTCCTCCGGGACAGGGGTAGGAAACACCATATATTTT. Translated: CASSSSGTGVGNTIYF.